The clone carrying this T cell receptor beta chain came up once. This record belongs to a study of T cells in Graves' hyperthyroidism and ophthalmopathy. Study in general: Peripheral blood collection took place at initial diagnosis, before any treatment.

RNA transcripts were the template for amplifying TCR beta CDR3 regions. First-round RT-PCR with HTBI primers amplified the TCR CDR3 region. TCRdb ran MiXCR on the multiplex PCR reads and lists one entry per CDR3 protein. This table has about 260,000 distinct CDR3 sequences, over 20% appearing once. CDR1 LNHDA and CDR2 SQIVND come from the germline V gene (reference sequence). The V gene end was trimmed by 10 bases and the J gene end by 7 bases; junction bases not matched to a gene: 11. CDR3 size: 15 residues. This sequence joins TRBV19 and TRBJ2-1; TRBD2 aligns across 12 bases. Sequencing was done on a sample of blood. The receptor comes from a man aged 25-45 years with Graves' ophthalmopathy. The CDR3 DNA reads TGTGCCACCCGCACCAGACTAGCGGGAGTGAATGAGCAGTTCTTC. Translation: CATRTRLAGVNEQFF.